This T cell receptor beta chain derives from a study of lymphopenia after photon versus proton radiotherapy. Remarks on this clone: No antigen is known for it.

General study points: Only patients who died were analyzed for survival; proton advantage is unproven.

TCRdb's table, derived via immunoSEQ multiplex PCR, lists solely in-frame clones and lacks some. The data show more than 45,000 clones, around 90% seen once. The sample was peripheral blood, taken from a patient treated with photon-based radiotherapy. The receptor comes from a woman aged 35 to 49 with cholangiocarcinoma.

DNA for the CDR3: TGTGCCAGCAGTGAAGGCGGTCAGGGCGGGAATGAGCAGTTCTTC. Its translation is CASSEGGQGGNEQFF. The chain links TRBV6-1 to TRBJ2-1; D may be TRBD1 or TRBD2 (5 bases each). Trimming stripped 1 base from V and 7 bases from J, with 14 bases between. This CDR3 spans 15 amino acids. Germline CDR1 is MNHNS and CDR2 is SASEGT.